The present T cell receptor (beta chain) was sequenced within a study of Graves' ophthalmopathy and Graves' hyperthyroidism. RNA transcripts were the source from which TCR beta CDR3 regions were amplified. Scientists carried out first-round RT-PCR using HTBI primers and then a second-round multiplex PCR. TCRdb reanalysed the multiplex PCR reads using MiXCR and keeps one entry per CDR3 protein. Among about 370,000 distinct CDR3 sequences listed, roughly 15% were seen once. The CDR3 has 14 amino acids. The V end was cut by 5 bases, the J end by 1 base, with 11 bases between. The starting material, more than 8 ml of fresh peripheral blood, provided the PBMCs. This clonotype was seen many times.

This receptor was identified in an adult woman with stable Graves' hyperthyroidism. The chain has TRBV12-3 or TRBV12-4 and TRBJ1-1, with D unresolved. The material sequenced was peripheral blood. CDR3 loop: CASSPYGKNTEAFF. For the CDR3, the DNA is TGTGCCAGCAGTCCTTATGGCAAGAACACTGAAGCTTTCTTT.